This T cell receptor (beta chain) was recorded in a study of beta chain features in type 1 diabetes. The entirety of the isolated RNA underwent reverse transcription, so expressed TCRB transcripts were sequenced. Libraries were prepared by immunoSEQ multiplex PCR; TCRdb keeps only in-frame clonotypes and omits some of them. The table lists around 280,000 clones, approximately 16% of them singletons. Trimming removed 10 bases from V and 1 base from J, with 10 bases in between. Germline CDR1 and CDR2: SNHLY and FYNNEI. The CDR3 consists of 12 residues. As regards this clone: Its antigen is undetermined.

Whole-study results and caveats: Patients with Type 1 diabetes showed moderately but significantly shorter TCRB CDR3s in all four CD4+ subsets. Junctions at VDJ sites from type 1 diabetes patients had fewer insertions and more deletions.

V is TRBV2 and J is TRBJ1-1; D is possibly TRBD1 (5 bases). The sequencing sample was made of naive CD4+ T cells from blood. The sequence derives from a man in his late teens or twenties with type 1 diabetes. The CDR3 region has the DNA TGTGCCACGGCGGGGGGGAACACTGAAGCTTTCTTT. Its translation is CATAGGNTEAFF.